The entry that follows covers one T cell receptor beta chain sequence. Using the 5' RACE reads, TCRdb records one entry per CDR3 protein without DNA. Its listing shows 400,000 to 450,000 distinct CDR3 sequences. The data were taken from a study of T cells expressing NK-cell markers. Study-wide background: Sorted T-cell subsets CD3+CD56+NKG2C+, CD3+CD56+NKG2C- and CD3+CD56-NKG2C+ were TCR beta-sequenced.

The CDR3 has 14 residues. The receptor was isolated from a woman between 18 and 69 years old in good health. Sample: blood T cells: a sorted CD56 or NKG2C T cell subset, CD4+ or CD8+ T cells, or bulk PBMC T cells (not recorded which). V gene TRBV12-3 or TRBV12-4 combines with J gene TRBJ2-1; TCRdb lists TRBD1, though no DNA is available to test this call. CDR3 region: CASSLLDRKDEQFF.